This T cell receptor (beta chain) was recovered during a study of identical twins. General study results and limits: Findings depended on cross-sectional statistics rather than tracking the same donors.

Donors uniformly comprised healthy Caucasians. TCRdb re-called the 5' RACE reads through MiXCR, storing one row per CDR3 protein. The sample has hundreds of thousands of distinct CDR3 sequences, 15% to 20% seen once; the top ten hold around 12%. CDR3 length equals 14 residues. V was clipped by 3 bases and J by 5 bases, with 15 bases between them. Germline loops: CDR1 DFQATT, CDR2 SNEGSKA (reference sequence). For this clonotype: The target antigen is unknown.

The data also belong to a second study, concerning T cells expressing NK-cell markers. Per that paper: These same clonotypes (in a few donors) also led the CD3+CD56-NKG2C+ fraction.

The chain uses TRBV20-1 and TRBJ2-3, with D unresolved. The sequencing input was PBMCs. The sequence came from a woman aged 18-29 years in good health. The CDR3 nucleotides are TGCAGTGCTAGGGCGAAACCACAAGTAGATACGCAGTATTTT. Translated, it gives CSARAKPQVDTQYF.